This TCR beta chain was sequenced in a study of blood T cell repertoires in COVID-19. How the authors handled the data: From reference gene primer amplification, estimates of nucleated cell counts were derived. The protocol was immunoSEQ multiplex PCR, while the TCRdb copy is restricted to in-frame clones and leaves out a portion. The V and J calls and clone size were taken over from that table, and D and trimming were inferred from the DNA. The table records over 350,000 clones, roughly 92% of them present only once. Germline assignment: CDR1 LNHDA and CDR2 SQIVND (reference sequence). CDR3 length: 11 amino acids. V lost 7 bases to trimming and J lost 7 bases, with 10 bases between them.

The source is a woman between 35 and 50 years old who had been exposed to COVID-19. The gene calls are TRBV19 and TRBJ1-2, with a weak D call TRBD1 (5 bases). Sequencing used PBMCs or T cells enriched from blood (not recorded which). The CDR3 is CASTRRGGYTF. The CDR3 nucleotides are TGTGCCAGTACCAGGAGGGGTGGCTACACCTTC.